Below are 11 T cell receptor beta chains sequenced from a single sample in a study of identical twins. Each CDR3 protein is one row after TCRdb ran MiXCR on the 5' RACE reads. The sample carries 700,000 or so distinct CDR3 sequences, 21% recorded once. The same sample was also studied in work on T cells expressing NK-cell markers.

Sequencing was done on a sample of PBMCs. These TCRs come from a woman aged 18-35 years in good health.

The V and J genes are TRBV9 and TRBJ2-1; unclear D gene. The V gene's germline CDR1 is SGDLS and CDR2 YYNGEE. This CDR3 spans 12 amino acids. The V and J ends lost 0 bases and 10 bases respectively, with 8 bases between them. CDR3 sequence: CASSVVPEEQFF. In DNA, the CDR3 is TGTGCCAGCAGCGTAGTTCCGGAAGAGCAGTTCTTC.

CDR3 amino acids: CASSSSWDNPNTTDTQYF. The CDR3 region has the DNA TGTGCCAGCAGCTCCTCGTGGGACAATCCGAACACCACAGATACGCAGTATTTT. The rearrangement links TRBV11-2 to TRBJ2-3; D perhaps matches TRBD1 (6 bases). Germline CDR1 is SGHAT and CDR2 is FQNNGV. This CDR3 has 18 residues. V dropped 4 bases and J dropped 2 bases, with 22 bases sitting between them.

The gene calls are TRBV5-1 and TRBJ2-6; D may be TRBD1 or TRBD2 (5 bases each). Trimming cost V 6 bases and J 0 bases, with 13 bases left between them. The CDR3 length is 16 residues. CDR1 and CDR2 from the germline V gene are SGHRS and YFSETQ. The CDR3 region has the DNA TGCGCCAGCAAAGTCCCAGGGAGCTCTGGGGCCAACGTCCTGACTTTC. This encodes CASKVPGSSGANVLTF.

This clonotype was recorded at least ten times. The chain uses TRBV7-2 and TRBJ2-3; D is possibly TRBD2 (6 bases). The CDR3 covers 14 residues. Trimming took 2 bases from V and 6 from J, leaving 12 bases between them. The germline V gene encodes CDR1 SGHTA and CDR2 FQGNSA. CDR3 amino acids: CASSLSGDSDTQYF. CDR3 sequence (DNA): TGTGCCAGCAGCTTATCGGGAGATTCGGATACGCAGTATTTT.

The chain uses TRBV20-1 and TRBJ2-4, with 10 nucleotides matching TRBD1. The germline CDR1 and CDR2 sequences are DFQATT and SNEGSKA (reference sequence). The CDR3 runs 14 residues. CDR3 sequence reads: CSCEGQGSLNIQYF. The CDR3 DNA reads as TGCAGCTGCGAGGGACAGGGGTCACTAAACATTCAGTACTTC.

A single count supports this clonotype. The rearrangement links TRBV6-1 to TRBJ2-2; 7 bases line up with TRBD1. This CDR3 is built from 15 residues. CDR1 is MNHNS, CDR2 SASEGT, per germline. V shed 5 bases and J 1 base; nucleotides not matched to a gene: 4. The CDR3 here is CASSTTGLNTGELFF. CDR3 nucleotides: TGTGCCAGCAGTACGACAGGGTTGAACACCGGGGAGCTGTTTTTT.

This chain joins TRBV28 and TRBJ2-7; D uncertain. This CDR3 spans 15 amino acids. V lost 6 bases to trimming and J lost 3 bases, with 18 bases between them. Germline V lookup: CDR1 MDHEN, CDR2 SYDVKM. This chain's CDR3 is CASSPTLLELYEQYF. The CDR3 nucleotides are TGTGCCAGCAGCCCCACCCTCCTAGAACTCTACGAGCAGTACTTC.

The genes are TRBV25-1 and TRBJ2-7; 11 bases match TRBD1. The V gene end was trimmed by 6 bases and the J gene end by 7 bases; junction bases not matched to a gene: 5. Germline assignment: CDR1 MGHDK and CDR2 SYGVNS. The CDR3 covers 13 residues. The CDR3 nucleotides are TGTGCCAGCAGAGGACAGGGGGCGCGGGAGCAGTACTTC. It specifies CASRGQGAREQYF.

The chain carries TRBV20-1 and TRBJ2-2; 8 bases fit TRBD2. Germline CDR1 DFQATT, CDR2 SNEGSKA (reference sequence). The CDR3 is 14 amino acids. J gave up 1 base and V 3 bases, and 1 base lay outside the gene matches. CDR3 sequence reads: CSASRGGNTGELFF. DNA of the CDR3: TGCAGTGCTAGTCGGGGGGGGAACACCGGGGAGCTGTTTTTT.

V is TRBV6-5 and J is TRBJ1-2; D ambiguous. Looked up from germline, CDR1 is MNHEY and CDR2 is SVGAGI. The CDR3 is made up of 12 amino acids. V lost 9 bases to trimming and J lost 7 bases, with 15 bases between them. The CDR3 region is CASSTGLGGYTF. DNA for the CDR3: TGTGCCAGTTCAACGGGGTTAGGTGGCTACACCTTC.

This clonotype was observed a handful of times. The CDR3 spells CASSQEGLEETQYF. The CDR3 DNA follows: TGTGCCAGCAGCCAAGAGGGACTTGAAGAGACCCAGTACTTC. The chain recombines TRBV4-2 with TRBJ2-5; D perhaps matches TRBD2 (6 bases). The CDR3 loop spans 14 amino acids. Trimming left V 0 bases short and J 3 bases short, with 8 bases between. Germline-derived CDR1 and CDR2 are LGHNA and YNFKEQ.